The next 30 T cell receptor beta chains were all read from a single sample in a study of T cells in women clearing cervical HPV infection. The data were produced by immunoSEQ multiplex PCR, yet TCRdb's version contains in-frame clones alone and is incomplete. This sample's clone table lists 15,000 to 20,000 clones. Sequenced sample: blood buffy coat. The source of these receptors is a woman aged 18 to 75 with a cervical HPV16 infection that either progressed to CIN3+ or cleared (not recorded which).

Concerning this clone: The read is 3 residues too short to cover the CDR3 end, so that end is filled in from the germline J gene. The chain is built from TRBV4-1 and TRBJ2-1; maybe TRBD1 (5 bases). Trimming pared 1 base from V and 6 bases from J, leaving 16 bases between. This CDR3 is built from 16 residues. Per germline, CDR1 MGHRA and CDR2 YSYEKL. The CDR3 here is CASSQVGHRVVNEQFF. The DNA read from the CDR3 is TGCGCCAGCAGCCAAGTTGGACACCGGGTAGTCAATGAG.

CDR3 DNA, as far as it was read: TGCGCCAGCAGCCCGTCGGGGGGGCTGAACACCGGGGAG. This encodes CASSPSGGLNTGE. The entire CDR3 protein is CASSPSGGLNTGELFF. This chain joins TRBV4-1 and TRBJ2-2, with 8 nucleotides matching TRBD2. Sequencing ends 3 residues short of the CDR3 end; the germline J gene provides the rest. V trimming: 4 bases; J trimming: 1 base; junction bases outside the gene matches: 5. The CDR3 runs 16 residues. The germline V gene has CDR1 MGHRA and CDR2 YSYEKL.

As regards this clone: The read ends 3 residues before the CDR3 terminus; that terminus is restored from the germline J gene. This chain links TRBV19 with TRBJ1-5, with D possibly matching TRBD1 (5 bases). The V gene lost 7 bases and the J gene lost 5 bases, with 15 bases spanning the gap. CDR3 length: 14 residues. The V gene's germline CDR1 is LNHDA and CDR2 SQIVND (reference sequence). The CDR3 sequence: CASMEGFVHQPQHF. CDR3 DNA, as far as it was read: TGTGCCAGTATGGAGGGGTTCGTCCATCAGCCC.

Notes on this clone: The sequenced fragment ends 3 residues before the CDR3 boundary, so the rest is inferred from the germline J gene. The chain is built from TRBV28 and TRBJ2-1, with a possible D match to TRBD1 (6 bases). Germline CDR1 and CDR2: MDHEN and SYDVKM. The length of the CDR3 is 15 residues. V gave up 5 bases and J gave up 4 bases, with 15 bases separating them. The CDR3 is CASSKTGLQYNEQFF. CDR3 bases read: TGTGCCAGCAGTAAAACAGGGCTACAGTACAATGAG. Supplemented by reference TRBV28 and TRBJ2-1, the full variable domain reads DVKVTQSSRYLVKRTGEKVFLECVQDMDHENMFWYRQDPGLGLRLIYFSYDVKMKEKGDIPEGYSVSREKKERFSLILESASTNQTSMYLCASSKTGLQYNEQFFGPGTRLTVL.

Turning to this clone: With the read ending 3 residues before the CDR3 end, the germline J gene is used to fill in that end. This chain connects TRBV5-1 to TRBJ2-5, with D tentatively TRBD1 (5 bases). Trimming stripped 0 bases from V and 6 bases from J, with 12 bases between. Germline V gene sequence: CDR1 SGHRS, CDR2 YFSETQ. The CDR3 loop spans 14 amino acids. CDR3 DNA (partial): TGCGCCAGCAGCTTGGGTCAGGGAAAAAAGACC. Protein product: CASSLGQGKKT. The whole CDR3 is CASSLGQGKKTQYF.

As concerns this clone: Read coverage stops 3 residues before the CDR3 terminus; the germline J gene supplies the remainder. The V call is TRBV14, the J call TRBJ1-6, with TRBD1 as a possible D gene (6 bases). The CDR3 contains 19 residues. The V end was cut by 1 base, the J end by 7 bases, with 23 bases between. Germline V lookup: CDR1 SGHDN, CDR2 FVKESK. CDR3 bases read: TGTGCCAGCAGCCAAGGGATATGGAGCGGGGGCGGATCGAATTCACCC. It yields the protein CASSQGIWSGGGSNSP. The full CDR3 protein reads CASSQGIWSGGGSNSPLHF.

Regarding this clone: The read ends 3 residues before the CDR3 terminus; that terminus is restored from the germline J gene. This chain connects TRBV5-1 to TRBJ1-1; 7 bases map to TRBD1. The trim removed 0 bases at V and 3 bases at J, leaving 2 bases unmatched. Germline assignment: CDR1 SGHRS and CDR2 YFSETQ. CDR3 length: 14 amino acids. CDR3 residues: CASSLGQGYTEAFF. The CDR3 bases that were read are TGCGCCAGCAGCTTGGGACAGGGTTACACTGAA.

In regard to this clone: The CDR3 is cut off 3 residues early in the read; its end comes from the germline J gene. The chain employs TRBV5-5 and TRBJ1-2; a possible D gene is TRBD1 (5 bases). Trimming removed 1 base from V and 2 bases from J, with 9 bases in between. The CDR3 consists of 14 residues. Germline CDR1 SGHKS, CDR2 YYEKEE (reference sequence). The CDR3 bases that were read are TGTGCCAGCAGCTTGACGGGGGACAACTATGGC. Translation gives CASSLTGDNYG. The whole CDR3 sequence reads CASSLTGDNYGYTF.

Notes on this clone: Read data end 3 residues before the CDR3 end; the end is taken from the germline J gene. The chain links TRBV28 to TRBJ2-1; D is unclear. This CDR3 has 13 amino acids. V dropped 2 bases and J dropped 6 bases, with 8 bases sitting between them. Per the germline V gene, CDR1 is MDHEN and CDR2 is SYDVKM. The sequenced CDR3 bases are TGTGCCAGCAGTTTAAGGCTCCTCAATGAG. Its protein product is CASSLRLLNE. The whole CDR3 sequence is CASSLRLLNEQFF. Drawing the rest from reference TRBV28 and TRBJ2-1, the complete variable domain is DVKVTQSSRYLVKRTGEKVFLECVQDMDHENMFWYRQDPGLGLRLIYFSYDVKMKEKGDIPEGYSVSREKKERFSLILESASTNQTSMYLCASSLRLLNEQFFGPGTRLTVL.

CDR3 DNA (partial): TGTGCCAGCAGTGTCAGTGACTACGAG. Translation gives CASSVSDYE. The whole CDR3 protein reads CASSVSDYEQYF. The chain is built from TRBV2 and TRBJ2-7; D uncertain. The read stops 3 residues short of the end of the CDR3; the missing end is completed from the germline J gene. Trimming stripped 4 bases from V and 3 bases from J, with 7 bases between. Germline V gene sequence: CDR1 SNHLY, CDR2 FYNNEI. The CDR3 consists of 12 residues.

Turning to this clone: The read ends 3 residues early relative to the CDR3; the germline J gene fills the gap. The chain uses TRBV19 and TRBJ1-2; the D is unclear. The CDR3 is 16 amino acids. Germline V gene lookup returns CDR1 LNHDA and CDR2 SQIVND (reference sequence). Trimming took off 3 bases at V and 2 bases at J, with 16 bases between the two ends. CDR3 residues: CASSILSGNVNYGYTF. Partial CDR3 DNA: TGTGCCAGTAGTATTTTATCAGGAAATGTGAACTATGGC.

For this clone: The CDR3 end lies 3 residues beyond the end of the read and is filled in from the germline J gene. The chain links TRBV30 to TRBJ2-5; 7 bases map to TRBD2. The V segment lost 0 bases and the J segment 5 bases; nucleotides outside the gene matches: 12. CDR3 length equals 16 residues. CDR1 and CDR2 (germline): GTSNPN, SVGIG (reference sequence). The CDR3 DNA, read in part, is TGTGCCTGGAGTGTATTTGAGGCGGGAGTTTCCGAGACC. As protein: CAWSVFEAGVSET. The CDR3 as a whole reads CAWSVFEAGVSETQYF.

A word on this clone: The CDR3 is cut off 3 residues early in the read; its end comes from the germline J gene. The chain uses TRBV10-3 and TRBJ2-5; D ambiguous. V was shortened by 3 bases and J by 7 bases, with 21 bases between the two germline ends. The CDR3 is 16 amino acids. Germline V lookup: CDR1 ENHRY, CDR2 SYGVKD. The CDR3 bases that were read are TGTGCCATCAGTGAATCCGGTCTGACCGCGTCAGGGACC. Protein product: CAISESGLTASGT. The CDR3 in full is CAISESGLTASGTQYF.

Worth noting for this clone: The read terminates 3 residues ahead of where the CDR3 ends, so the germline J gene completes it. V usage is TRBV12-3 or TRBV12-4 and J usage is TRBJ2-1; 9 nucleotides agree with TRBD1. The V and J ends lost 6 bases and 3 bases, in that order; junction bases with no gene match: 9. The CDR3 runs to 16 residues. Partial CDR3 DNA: TGTGCCAGCAGGCCGGGGACAGGGTTTCGCTACAATGAG. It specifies CASRPGTGFRYNE. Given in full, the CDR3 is CASRPGTGFRYNEQFF.

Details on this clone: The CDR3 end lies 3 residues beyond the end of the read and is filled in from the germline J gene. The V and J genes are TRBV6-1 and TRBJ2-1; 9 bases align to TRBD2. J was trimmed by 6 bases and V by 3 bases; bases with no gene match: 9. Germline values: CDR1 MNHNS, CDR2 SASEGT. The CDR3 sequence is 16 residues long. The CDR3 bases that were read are TGTGCCAGCAGTGATATGGTAGCGGGGGCCGTCAATGAG. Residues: CASSDMVAGAVNE. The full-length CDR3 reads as CASSDMVAGAVNEQFF.

The CDR3 sequence is CAISEGANTEAFF. Incomplete CDR3 DNA: TGTGCCATCAGTGAGGGGGCGAACACTGAA. This sequence joins TRBV10-3 and TRBJ1-1, with D possibly TRBD1 on 5 matching bases. The CDR3 goes on 3 residues after the read ends, and that part is filled in from the germline J gene. CDR1 and CDR2 from the germline V gene are ENHRY and SYGVKD. V shed 2 bases and J shed 1 base, with 5 bases lying between them. CDR3 length equals 13 residues.

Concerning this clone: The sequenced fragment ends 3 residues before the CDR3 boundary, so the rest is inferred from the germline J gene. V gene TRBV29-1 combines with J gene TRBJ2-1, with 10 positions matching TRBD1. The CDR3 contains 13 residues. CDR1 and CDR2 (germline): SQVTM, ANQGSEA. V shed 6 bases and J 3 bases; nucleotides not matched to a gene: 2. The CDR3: CSVGQGNYNEQFF. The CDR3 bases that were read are TGCAGCGTGGGACAGGGGAACTACAATGAG.

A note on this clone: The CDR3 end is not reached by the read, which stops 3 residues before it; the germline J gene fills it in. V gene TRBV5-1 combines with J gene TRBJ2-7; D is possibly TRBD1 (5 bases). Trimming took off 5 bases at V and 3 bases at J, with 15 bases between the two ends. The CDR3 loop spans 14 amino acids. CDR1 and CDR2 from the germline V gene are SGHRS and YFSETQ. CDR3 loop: CASSSDGHNYEQYF. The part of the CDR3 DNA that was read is TGCGCCAGCAGTTCCGACGGACATAACTACGAG.

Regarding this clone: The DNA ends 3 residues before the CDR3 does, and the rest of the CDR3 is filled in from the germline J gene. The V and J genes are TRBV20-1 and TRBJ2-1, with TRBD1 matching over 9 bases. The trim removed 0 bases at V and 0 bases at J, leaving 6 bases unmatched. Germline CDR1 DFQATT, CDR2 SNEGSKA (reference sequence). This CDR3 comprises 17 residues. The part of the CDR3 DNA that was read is TGCAGTGCTAGAGACCCCCCGACAGGGGGCTCCTACAATGAG. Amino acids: CSARDPPTGGSYNE. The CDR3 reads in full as CSARDPPTGGSYNEQFF.

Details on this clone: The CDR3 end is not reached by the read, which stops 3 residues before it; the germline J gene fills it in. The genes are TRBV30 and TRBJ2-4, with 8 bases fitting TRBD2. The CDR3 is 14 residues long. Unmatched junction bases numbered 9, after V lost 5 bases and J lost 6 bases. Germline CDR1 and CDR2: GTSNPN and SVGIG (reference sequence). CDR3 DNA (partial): TGTGCCTGGGGCCCAGAGACTAGCGCAAACATT. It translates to CAWGPETSANI. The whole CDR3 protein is CAWGPETSANIQYF.

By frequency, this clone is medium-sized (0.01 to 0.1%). This CDR3 is CASSYQLELIQYF. The DNA read from the CDR3 is TGTGCCAGCAGTTACCAACTAGAGTTGATT. The chain carries TRBV6-2 or TRBV6-3 and TRBJ2-4, with a tentative D call TRBD2 (5 bases). The CDR3 goes on 3 residues after the read ends, and that part is filled in from the germline J gene. This CDR3 region has 13 residues. CDR1 and CDR2 from the germline V gene are MNHEY and SVGEGT.

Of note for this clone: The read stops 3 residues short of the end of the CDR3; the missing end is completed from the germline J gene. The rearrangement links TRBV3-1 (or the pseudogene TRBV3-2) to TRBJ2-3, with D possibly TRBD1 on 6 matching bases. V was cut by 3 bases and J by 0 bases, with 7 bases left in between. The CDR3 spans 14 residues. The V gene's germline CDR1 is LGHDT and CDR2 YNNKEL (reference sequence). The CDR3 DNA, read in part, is TGTGCCAGCAGCCACACAGGGAGCACAGATACG. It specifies CASSHTGSTDT. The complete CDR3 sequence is CASSHTGSTDTQYF.

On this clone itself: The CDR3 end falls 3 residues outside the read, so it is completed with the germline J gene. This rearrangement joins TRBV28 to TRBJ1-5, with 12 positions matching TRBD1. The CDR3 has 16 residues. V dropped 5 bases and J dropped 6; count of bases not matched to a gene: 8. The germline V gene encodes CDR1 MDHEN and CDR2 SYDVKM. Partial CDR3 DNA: TGTGCCAGCAGTGAACCGGGGACAGGGGGCGGTCAGCCC. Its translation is CASSEPGTGGGQP. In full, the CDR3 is CASSEPGTGGGQPQHF.

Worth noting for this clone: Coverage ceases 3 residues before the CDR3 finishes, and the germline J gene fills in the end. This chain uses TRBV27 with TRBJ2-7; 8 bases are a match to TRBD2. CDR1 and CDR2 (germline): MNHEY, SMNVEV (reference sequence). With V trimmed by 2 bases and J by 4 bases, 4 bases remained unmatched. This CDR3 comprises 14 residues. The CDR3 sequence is CASSLRGGQYEQYF. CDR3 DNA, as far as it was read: TGTGCCAGCAGTTTACGGGGGGGTCAATACGAG.

The DNA read from the CDR3 is TGTGCCAGCTCACCACGGAGGGGAGAAGGTTCACCC. Its translation: CASSPRRGEGSP. Given in full, the CDR3 is CASSPRRGEGSPLHF. The chain employs TRBV18 and TRBJ1-6; D perhaps matches TRBD1 (5 bases). The sequence runs out 3 residues before the end of the CDR3; the remainder is reconstructed from the germline J gene. V was shortened by 1 base and J by 9 bases, with 13 bases between the two germline ends. The CDR3 is made up of 15 amino acids. Germline V lookup: CDR1 KGHSH, CDR2 LQKENI.

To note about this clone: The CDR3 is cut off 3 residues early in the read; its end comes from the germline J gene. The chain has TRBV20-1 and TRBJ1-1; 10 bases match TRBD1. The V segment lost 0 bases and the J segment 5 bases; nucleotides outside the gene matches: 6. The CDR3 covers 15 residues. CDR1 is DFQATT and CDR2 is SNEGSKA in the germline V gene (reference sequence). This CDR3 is CSAREDRGPGTEAFF. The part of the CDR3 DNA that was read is TGCAGTGCTAGAGAAGACAGGGGGCCGGGGACTGAA.

CDR3 DNA (partial): TGTGCCAGCAGTAAAATGGGACAGACTAATAATTCACCC. Protein: CASSKMGQTNNSP. The whole CDR3 sequence is CASSKMGQTNNSPLHF. This chain joins TRBV2 and TRBJ1-6; 7 bases match TRBD1. The read comes to an end 3 residues before the CDR3 does, leaving the germline J gene to fill in the end. This CDR3 has 16 residues. The V gene's germline CDR1 is SNHLY and CDR2 FYNNEI. The V segment lost 5 bases and the J segment 5 bases; nucleotides outside the gene matches: 9.

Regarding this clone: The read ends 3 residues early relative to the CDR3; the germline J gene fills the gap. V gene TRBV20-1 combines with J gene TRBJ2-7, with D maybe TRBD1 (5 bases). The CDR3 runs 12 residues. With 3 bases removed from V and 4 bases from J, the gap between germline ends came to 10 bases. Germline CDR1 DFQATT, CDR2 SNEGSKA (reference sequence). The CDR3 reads CSASLRGYEQYF. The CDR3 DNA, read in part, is TGCAGTGCTAGCTTAAGGGGTTACGAG.

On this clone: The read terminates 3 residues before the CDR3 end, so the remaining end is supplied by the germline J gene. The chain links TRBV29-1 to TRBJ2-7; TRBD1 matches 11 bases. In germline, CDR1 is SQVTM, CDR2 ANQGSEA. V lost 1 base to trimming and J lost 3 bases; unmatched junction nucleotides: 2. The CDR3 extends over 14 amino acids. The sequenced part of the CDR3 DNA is TGCAGCGTTGAAGGCGGGACAGGGGGCTACGAG. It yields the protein CSVEGGTGGYE. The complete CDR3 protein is CSVEGGTGGYEQYF.

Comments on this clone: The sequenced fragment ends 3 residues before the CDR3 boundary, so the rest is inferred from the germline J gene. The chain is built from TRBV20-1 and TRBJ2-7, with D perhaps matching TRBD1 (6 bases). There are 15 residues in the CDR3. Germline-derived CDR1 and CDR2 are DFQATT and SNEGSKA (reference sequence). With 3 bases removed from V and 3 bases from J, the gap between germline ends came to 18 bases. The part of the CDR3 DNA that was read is TGCAGTGCTAGGAGAGGTCAGGGGTCGGGCTACGAG. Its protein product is CSARRGQGSGYE. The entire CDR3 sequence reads CSARRGQGSGYEQYF.